This is a list of T cell receptor beta chains from one sample in a study of regulatory T cells in long-lasting Graves disease. MiXCR, run by TCRdb on the multiplex PCR reads, gives a single entry per CDR3 protein. Of a few hundred thousand distinct CDR3 sequences detected, 20% to 25% appear once; the ten largest clones hold around 14%. This specimen was peripheral blood mononuclear cells (PBMCs), taken at new diagnosis, from a patient treated with antithyroid drugs. These receptors were collected from a female donor with Graves disease. CDR3s include the opening cysteine and the closing phenylalanine or tryptophan. A D gene is named only where the DNA matches it firmly. Some rows mark clone size as missing; the rest say once, few, many or name a class of expanded clone.

v_call	j_call	d_call	clone_size	cdr3_aa	cdr3_nt
TRBV19	TRBJ2-1	NA	many	CAVGDTYNEQFF	TGTGCCGTAGGGGACACCTACAATGAGCAGTTCTTC
TRBV6-1	TRBJ1-5	NA	many	CASSEWGVNQPQHF	TGTGCCAGCAGTGAATGGGGGGTCAATCAGCCCCAGCATTTT
TRBV2	TRBJ2-1	TRBD2	many	CASSRPGLAKRLYNEQFF	TGTGCCAGCAGTCGGCCGGGACTAGCGAAAAGACTCTACAATGAGCAGTTCTTC
TRBV10-1	TRBJ2-1	TRBD2	many	CASSDRTSGSVHNEQFF	TGCGCCAGCAGTGACCGGACTAGCGGGAGTGTCCACAATGAGCAGTTCTTC
TRBV29-1	TRBJ2-7	NA	NA	CSVVGGEGPTYEQYF	TGCAGCGTTGTAGGGGGGGAGGGTCCAACCTACGAGCAGTACTTC
TRBV28	TRBJ1-1	NA	many	CASSSGFVAFF	TGTGCCAGCAGCTCAGGGTTCGTTGCTTTCTTT
TRBV11-2	TRBJ2-4	NA	many	CASSSNMPGSQYF	TGTGCCAGCAGCTCAAATATGCCGGGGAGTCAGTACTTC
TRBV18	TRBJ1-2	NA	many	CASSPDTRRRNYGYTF	TGTGCCAGCTCACCAGATACCCGACGGAGGAACTATGGCTACACCTTC
TRBV11-3	TRBJ2-3	NA	many	CASSLDHWTDTQYF	TGTGCCAGCAGCTTAGATCACTGGACAGATACGCAGTATTTT
TRBV19	TRBJ1-1	NA	NA	CASSKQAQRGEAFF	TGTGCCAGTAGTAAACAGGCCCAACGAGGGGAAGCTTTCTTT
TRBV20-1	TRBJ2-1	NA	NA	CSAKGVTSYEQFF	TGCAGTGCTAAGGGGGTAACCTCCTACGAGCAGTTCTTC
TRBV4-1	TRBJ2-7	TRBD1	many	CASSQTTGGSIYEQYF	TGCGCCAGCAGCCAAACAACAGGGGGGAGCATCTACGAGCAGTACTTC
TRBV24-1	TRBJ1-4	NA	many	CATSEGFNEKLFF	TGTGCCACCAGTGAGGGGTTTAATGAAAAACTGTTTTTT
TRBV6-1	TRBJ2-1	NA	many	CASSSLRVDEQFF	TGTGCCAGCAGCTCCTTGAGGGTCGATGAGCAGTTCTTC
TRBV7-2	TRBJ1-1	NA	many	CASSLEVWIEAFF	TGTGCCAGCAGCTTAGAAGTGTGGATTGAAGCTTTCTTT
TRBV7-9	TRBJ2-5	NA	many	CASSHPWEGAPETQYF	TGTGCCAGCAGCCACCCGTGGGAGGGGGCGCCGGAGACCCAGTACTTC
TRBV6-5	TRBJ2-3	NA	many	CASSSPLDTGSADTQYF	TGTGCCAGCAGTTCCCCCCTGGATACAGGGTCCGCAGATACGCAGTATTTT
TRBV20-1	TRBJ2-7	TRBD1	many	CSARDRGQGTYEQYF	TGCAGTGCTAGAGATCGGGGACAGGGGACCTACGAGCAGTACTTC
TRBV5-6	TRBJ2-1	TRBD1	NA	CASSLDRQGTSDEQFF	TGTGCCAGCAGCTTGGATCGACAGGGGACAAGCGATGAGCAGTTCTTC
TRBV6-5	TRBJ2-7	NA	many	CASSYSIKGYEQYF	TGTGCCAGCAGTTACTCGATCAAAGGCTACGAGCAGTACTTC
TRBV5-1	TRBJ2-1	NA	many	CASSLFQGNEQFF	TGCGCCAGCAGCTTGTTCCAGGGCAATGAGCAGTTCTTC
TRBV18	TRBJ2-3	NA	many	CASSPRNGGSTDTQYF	TGTGCCAGCTCACCGAGGAACGGAGGGAGCACAGATACGCAGTATTTT
TRBV12-3/TRBV12-4	TRBJ2-1	NA	few	CASSPPAAGFDERFF	TGTGCCAGCAGTCCCCCCGCGGCAGGGTTCGATGAGCGGTTCTTC
TRBV10-2	TRBJ1-1	NA	NA	CASRARRGDTEAFF	TGCGCCAGCAGGGCACGGAGGGGGGACACTGAAGCTTTCTTT
TRBV5-4	TRBJ2-2	TRBD2	few	CASSPTGLAEPTRPGELFF	TGTGCCAGCAGCCCTACGGGACTAGCGGAACCGACCCGGCCCGGGGAGCTGTTTTTT
TRBV11-3	TRBJ1-1	NA	many	CASSLGSRNTEAFF	TGTGCCAGCAGCTTAGGGTCCCGGAACACTGAAGCTTTCTTT
TRBV5-5	TRBJ2-5	TRBD1	medium-sized	CASSLAGQGLQETQYF	TGTGCCAGCAGCTTGGCGGGACAGGGGTTACAAGAGACCCAGTACTTC
TRBV11-3	TRBJ1-4	TRBD1	NA	CASSPPGGRNNEKLFF	TGTGCCAGCAGCCCTCCAGGGGGCCGTAATAATGAAAAACTATTTTTT
TRBV10-1	TRBJ1-1	NA	few	CASPQRNTEAFF	TGCGCCAGTCCACAGAGGAACACTGAAGCTTTCTTT
TRBV4-1	TRBJ1-2	TRBD1	once	CASSQEAVSTGEANYGYTF	TGCGCCAGCAGCCAAGAAGCGGTGTCGACAGGGGAAGCTAACTATGGCTACACCTTC
TRBV14	TRBJ2-3	NA	few	CASSQDRTVTDAQYF	TGTGCCAGCAGCCAAGACCGGACAGTCACAGATGCGCAGTATTTT
TRBV5-6	TRBJ1-2	NA	many	CASSLVGPGAQAF	NA
TRBV28	TRBJ2-5	TRBD1	NA	CASSLGTGRGTQYF	TGTGCCAGCAGTTTGGGGACAGGGAGGGGGACCCAGTACTTC
TRBV15	TRBJ2-2	NA	few	CATSTDRRDASSGELFF	TGTGCCACCAGCACTGACCGTCGGGACGCCTCCTCCGGGGAGCTGTTTTTT
TRBV7-2	TRBJ2-7	NA	NA	CASSFYICSARTSPSSYEQYF	NA
TRBV5-4	TRBJ2-5	NA	few	CASSFGYQETQYF	TGTGCCAGCAGCTTCGGGTACCAAGAGACCCAGTACTTC
TRBV6-1	TRBJ2-3	TRBD1	many	CASSRQGRGTDTQYF	TGTGCCAGCAGTAGACAGGGTCGGGGCACAGATACGCAGTATTTT
TRBV3-1	TRBJ2-7	NA	many	CASSPGRTSYEQYF	TGTGCCAGCAGCCCAGGACGGACATCCTACGAGCAGTACTTC